The 20 T cell receptor beta chains in this list originate from one sample, sequenced in a study of control samples from healthy donors and cancer patients. Repertoires were generated with immunoSEQ multiplex PCR, while TCRdb's copy carries only in-frame clones and drops some. Of about 410,000 clones in the sample, 90% were seen once. Material for sequencing was PBMCs. The origin of the receptors is a man aged 35 to 55 with head and neck cancer.

The chain links TRBV9 to TRBJ1-2, with D possibly TRBD1 on 5 matching bases. The CDR3 has 15 residues. The germline CDR1 and CDR2 sequences are SGDLS and YYNGEE. V lost 3 bases, J lost 6 bases, and 18 bases lay in between. CDR3 protein: CASSARSRGSHGYTF. The DNA of the CDR3 is TGTGCCAGCAGCGCGCGGTCGCGGGGGAGTCATGGCTACACCTTC. Drawing the rest from reference TRBV9 and TRBJ1-2, the complete variable domain is DSGVTQTPKHLITATGQRVTLRCSPRSGDLSVYWYQQSLDQGLQFLIQYYNGEERAKGNILERFSAQQFPDLHSELNLSSLELGDSALYFCASSARSRGSHGYTFGSGTRLTVV.

The chain has TRBV18 and TRBJ1-3, with D possibly matching TRBD1 (6 bases). The CDR3 is 15 residues long. The V end was cut by 2 bases, the J end by 0 bases, with 8 bases between. Germline V gives CDR1 KGHSH, CDR2 LQKENI. This chain's CDR3 is CASSPMDSSGNTIYF. CDR3 sequence (DNA): TGTGCCAGCTCACCAATGGACAGCTCTGGAAACACCATATATTTT.

The chain joins TRBV25-1 to TRBJ2-4; D unclear. Germline CDR1 reads MGHDK; CDR2 reads SYGVNS. With 2 bases removed from V and 10 bases from J, the gap between germline ends came to 9 bases. This CDR3 is 12 amino acids long. CDR3: CASSERIGIQYF. The CDR3 region has the DNA TGTGCCAGCAGTGAAAGGATTGGGATTCAGTACTTC. The complete variable domain, with remaining parts taken from reference TRBV25-1 and TRBJ2-4, reads EADIYQTPRYLVIGTGKKITLECSQTMGHDKMYWYQQDPGMELHLIHYSYGVNSTEKGDLSSESTVSRIRTEHFPLTLESARPSHTSQYLCASSERIGIQYFGAGTRLSVL.

Comment on this clone: A read error may produce the germline difference seen at one junction end. The chain uses TRBV7-9 and TRBJ2-7; TRBD1 aligns across 9 bases. The germline V gene encodes CDR1 SEHNR and CDR2 FQNEAQ (reference sequence). The CDR3 has 17 amino acids. In nucleotides, the CDR3 is TGTGCCAGCAGCCCTTTACGCGTGGGACAGGGATCCTTCGAGCAGTACTTC. It encodes CASSPLRVGQGSFEQYF.

This clone was observed a few times. The chain couples TRBV29-1 to TRBJ2-1; the match to TRBD2 covers 8 bases. J was trimmed by 4 bases and V by 4 bases; bases with no gene match: 9. Germline V gene lookup returns CDR1 SQVTM and CDR2 ANQGSEA. This CDR3 is built from 15 residues. The CDR3 is CSVVSREGPYNEQFF. The DNA of the CDR3 is TGCAGCGTTGTAAGTCGGGAGGGCCCATACAATGAGCAGTTCTTC.

The chain employs TRBV5-5 and TRBJ2-2, with a possible D match to TRBD1 (5 bases). Germline V gene lookup returns CDR1 SGHKS and CDR2 YYEKEE (reference sequence). The V gene lost 5 bases and the J gene lost 4 bases, with 9 bases spanning the gap. CDR3 length equals 13 residues. The CDR3 coding sequence is TGTGCCAGCAGGACAGAGTCCACCGGGGAGCTGTTTTTT. Residues: CASRTESTGELFF.

This clone was recorded a few times. The chain uses TRBV7-2 and TRBJ2-3, with D uncertain. The germline gives CDR1 SGHTA, CDR2 FQGNSA. This CDR3 is built from 15 residues. The V end was cut by 3 bases, the J end by 1 base, with 11 bases between. This CDR3 is CASSFPPTGTDTQYF. In nucleotides, the CDR3 is TGTGCCAGCAGCTTTCCGCCGACCGGCACAGATACGCAGTATTTT.

The chain recombines TRBV6-6 with TRBJ2-1; the D is unclear. V dropped 0 bases and J dropped 10 bases, with 7 bases sitting between them. The germline V gene encodes CDR1 MNHNY and CDR2 SVGAGI (reference sequence). The CDR3 runs to 12 residues. The CDR3 nucleotides are TGTGCCAGCAGTTACTCGAAGGGCGAGCAGTTCTTC. Its translation: CASSYSKGEQFF.

CDR3 DNA: TGTGCCAGCAGCCAAGATCCGACAGTATTGAACACCGGGGAGCTGTTTTTT. It is translated as CASSQDPTVLNTGELFF. The chain carries TRBV3-1 (or the pseudogene TRBV3-2) and TRBJ2-2; a possible D gene is TRBD1 (5 bases). Germline assignment: CDR1 LGHDT and CDR2 YNNKEL (reference sequence). This CDR3 is built from 17 residues. Trimming cost V 0 bases and J 1 base, with 12 bases left between them.

The rearrangement joins TRBV2 to TRBJ1-5; TRBD1 might be the D (5 bases). Trimming cost V 1 base and J 7 bases, with 11 bases left between them. The V gene's germline CDR1 is SNHLY and CDR2 FYNNEI. The CDR3 contains 14 residues. The CDR3 coding sequence is TGTGCCAGCAGTGAAGTGGCAGGGAAGCAGCCCCAGCATTTT. This encodes CASSEVAGKQPQHF.

The chain recombines TRBV18 with TRBJ2-3, with D maybe TRBD1 (5 bases). CDR3 length: 14 amino acids. Trimming removed 1 base from V and 4 bases from J, with 9 bases in between. Germline loops: CDR1 KGHSH, CDR2 LQKENI. CDR3 in DNA: TGTGCCAGCTCACCACGACAGAGATCAGATACGCAGTATTTT. Translated: CASSPRQRSDTQYF.

This chain joins TRBV29-1 and TRBJ2-2; 10 nucleotides align to TRBD2. Germline CDR1 is SQVTM and CDR2 is ANQGSEA. CDR3 length: 13 residues. The ends lost 8 bases at V and 6 bases at J; junction bases unmatched: 6. CDR3 sequence (DNA): TGCAGCTCGACAGGACTAGCGGCCGGGGAGCTGTTTTTT. It specifies CSSTGLAAGELFF.

The chain uses TRBV28 and TRBJ2-7; tentatively, D is TRBD2 (6 bases). V lost 2 bases, J lost 3 bases, and 29 bases lay in between. The CDR3 is 20 amino acids. The V gene's germline CDR1 is MDHEN and CDR2 SYDVKM. The CDR3 DNA sequence: TGTGCCAGCAGTTTAACCTCGCGAGCGCACCTTAGCGGATCAGTCTACGAGCAGTACTTC. Amino acid sequence: CASSLTSRAHLSGSVYEQYF.

V usage is TRBV4-1 and J usage is TRBJ1-1, with D uncertain. Germline CDR1 reads MGHRA; CDR2 reads YSYEKL. The CDR3 contains 15 residues. Trimming stripped 1 base from V and 0 bases from J, with 9 bases between. CDR3 sequence (DNA): TGCGCCAGCAGCCAAGTGACTACCTTGAACACTGAAGCTTTCTTT. Translation: CASSQVTTLNTEAFF.

The rearrangement joins TRBV5-8 to TRBJ2-3; 10 bases map to TRBD2. V lost 4 bases, J lost 2 bases, and 7 bases stayed unmatched. The CDR3 length is 16 residues. Germline CDR1 reads SGHTS; CDR2 reads YDEGEE. CDR3 nucleotides: TGTGCCAGCAGCCTAGGACTAGCGGTCGACACAGATACGCAGTATTTT. Translation gives CASSLGLAVDTDTQYF.

The chain joins TRBV10-3 to TRBJ2-1, with 10 bases lining up with TRBD1. The CDR3 is 13 amino acids. Trimming at V came to 10 bases and at J to 8 bases, leaving 8 bases not matched to a gene. In germline, CDR1 is ENHRY, CDR2 SYGVKD. CDR3 nucleotides: TGTGCCACCACCGACAGGGGGCAGGATGAGCAGTTCTTC. Protein: CATTDRGQDEQFF.

This chain joins TRBV7-2 and TRBJ1-1, with 7 positions matching TRBD1. The V gene end was trimmed by 4 bases and the J gene end by 4 bases; junction bases not matched to a gene: 9. Germline V gene sequence: CDR1 SGHTA, CDR2 FQGNSA. The CDR3 covers 15 residues. This CDR3 reads CASSSQTGVGTEAFF. The CDR3 DNA is TGTGCCAGCAGCTCCCAAACAGGGGTCGGCACTGAAGCTTTCTTT.

The V gene is TRBV6-5, the J gene TRBJ2-1; no definite D call. This CDR3 is built from 16 residues. The ends were cut back, 2 bases at V and 5 bases at J, with 16 bases in the middle. Germline CDR1 and CDR2: MNHEY and SVGAGI. The CDR3 DNA sequence: TGTGCCAGCAGTTACGACATGAGCTTTTCAAACAATGAGCAGTTCTTC. Translation gives CASSYDMSFSNNEQFF.

The sample holds a few counts of this clone. The chain carries TRBV7-2 and TRBJ1-5; 8 bases map to TRBD1. Germline lookup yields CDR1 SGHTA and CDR2 FQGNSA. CDR3 length: 15 amino acids. The junction had 6 bases not matched to a gene; V was cut back by 5 bases and J by 3 bases. In nucleotides, the CDR3 is TGTGCCAGCAGCCCAGGGGGCGCGTCCAATCAGCCCCAGCATTTT. Translated: CASSPGGASNQPQHF.

The chain couples TRBV19 to TRBJ2-5, with 13 positions matching TRBD2. J lost 2 bases, V lost 4 bases, and 10 bases had no gene match. The germline gives CDR1 LNHDA, CDR2 SQIVND (reference sequence). The CDR3 contains 18 residues. CDR3 sequence: CASSTARTSGRLQETQYF. The CDR3, as DNA: TGTGCCAGTAGTACGGCGAGGACTAGCGGGAGACTACAAGAGACCCAGTACTTC.